One and the same sample provided the 27 T cell receptor beta chains below, sequenced in a study of CD8 T cells in Susac syndrome. RNA was extracted with the RNeasy kit, and a quantity of roughly 0.5 to 1 ug was reverse transcribed using random hexamers. TCRdb re-analysed the immunoSEQ multiplex PCR reads in MiXCR, keeping a single row per CDR3 protein. The table records a few hundred thousand distinct CDR3 sequences, about 96% of them present only once. Source material: CD4+ T cells from PBMCs. The origin of the receptors is a human donor with multiple sclerosis.

The CDR3: CASSLTREEQFF. CDR3 DNA sequence: TGTGCCAGCAGCTTAACCAGGGAGGAGCAGTTCTTC. J is TRBJ2-1 and V is TRBV7-2, with D perhaps matching TRBD1 or TRBD2 (5 bases each). The germline CDR1 and CDR2 sequences are SGHTA and FQGNSA. The CDR3 length is 12 residues. Trimming stripped 2 bases from V and 10 bases from J, with 9 bases between.

This chain joins TRBV30 and TRBJ2-3; D is uncertain. Trimming shortened V by 0 bases and J by 0 bases, and 7 bases separated the two germline ends. The CDR3 consists of 14 residues. Per the germline V gene, CDR1 is GTSNPN and CDR2 is SVGIG (reference sequence). The CDR3 protein is CAWSVRKSTDTQYF. In DNA form, the CDR3 reads TGTGCCTGGAGTGTACGTAAAAGCACAGATACGCAGTATTTT.

This chain links TRBV23-1 with TRBJ1-5; D ambiguous. TRBV23-1 is treated as an ORF (open reading frame) with a function not yet certain. Trimming stripped 2 bases from V and 7 bases from J, with 9 bases between. The CDR3 has 13 residues. CDR3 DNA sequence: TGCGCCAGCAGTCAAATGGGGTGGCAGCCCCAGCATTTT. It is translated as CASSQMGWQPQHF.

The chain joins TRBV7-2 to TRBJ2-5; D unresolved. Germline loops: CDR1 SGHTA, CDR2 FQGNSA. Trimming removed 2 bases from V and 2 bases from J, with 6 bases in between. CDR3 length equals 13 residues. The CDR3 here is CASSLIMQETQYF. CDR3 DNA sequence: TGTGCCAGCAGCTTAATAATGCAAGAGACCCAGTACTTC.

The rearrangement uses TRBV2 and TRBJ2-7; 8 bases map to TRBD2. Germline V CDR1 and CDR2: SNHLY, FYNNEI. This CDR3 region has 13 residues. V was clipped by 4 bases and J by 7 bases; unmatched bases: 6. The CDR3 loop reads CASSGGLGGEQYF. Here the CDR3 DNA reads TGTGCCAGCAGTGGGGGACTAGGAGGAGAGCAGTACTTC.

This clonotype was seen just once. J is TRBJ1-3 and V is TRBV18, with D possibly being TRBD1 (6 bases). V dropped 3 bases and J dropped 4 bases, with 10 bases sitting between them. Germline V gene data show CDR1 as KGHSH and CDR2 as LQKENI. The CDR3 is made up of 14 amino acids. The CDR3 loop reads CASSPQGMGNTIYF. The CDR3 nucleotides are TGTGCCAGCTCACCGCAGGGGATGGGAAACACCATATATTTT.

J is TRBJ2-1 and V is TRBV9; D unresolved. This CDR3 comprises 14 residues. The V end lost 4 bases, the J end lost 4 bases, and 12 bases lay between the germline ends. CDR1 is SGDLS and CDR2 is YYNGEE in the germline V gene. The CDR3 region has the DNA TGTGCCAGCAGCCCACGGGCGGAGTACAATGAGCAGTTCTTC. As protein: CASSPRAEYNEQFF.

V and J are TRBV29-1 and TRBJ2-7, with 13 bases that match TRBD2. The CDR3 is made up of 15 amino acids. V was clipped by 3 bases and J by 6 bases; unmatched bases: 8. Germline lookup yields CDR1 SQVTM and CDR2 ANQGSEA. The CDR3 DNA reads TGCAGCGTTGACACTAGCGGGAGGGGTTTAGGCGAGCAGTACTTC. Protein: CSVDTSGRGLGEQYF.

V usage is TRBV28 and J usage is TRBJ1-5; D remains unclear. From germline, CDR1 is MDHEN and CDR2 SYDVKM. The CDR3 covers 12 residues. Deletions cut 8 bases from V and 7 bases from J, with 12 bases between. The CDR3 region is CASRGVWQPQHF. Written as DNA, the CDR3 is TGTGCCAGCCGTGGGGTGTGGCAGCCCCAGCATTTT. Full variable domain (outside the CDR3, taken from reference TRBV28 and TRBJ1-5): DVKVTQSSRYLVKRTGEKVFLECVQDMDHENMFWYRQDPGLGLRLIYFSYDVKMKEKGDIPEGYSVSREKKERFSLILESASTNQTSMYLCASRGVWQPQHFGDGTRLSIL.

The chain is built from TRBV4-1 and TRBJ1-5; D ambiguous. V lost 0 bases and J 7 bases, leaving 10 bases between the germline ends. Germline V CDR1 and CDR2: MGHRA, YSYEKL. The CDR3 covers 14 residues. The CDR3 loop is CASSQDSRRQPQHF. The CDR3, as DNA: TGCGCCAGCAGCCAAGATTCCAGGCGGCAGCCCCAGCATTTT.

This clonotype was seen just once. The chain joins TRBV24-1 to TRBJ1-1, with 7 bases matching TRBD1. Trimming cost V 2 bases and J 1 base; bases outside gene matches: 3. The CDR3 sequence is 15 residues long. Germline V CDR1 and CDR2: KGHDR, SFDVKD. In DNA form, the CDR3 reads TGTGCCACCAGTGATTGGGAGGGGGCGAACACTGAAGCTTTCTTT. This encodes CATSDWEGANTEAFF.

The rearrangement uses TRBV7-9 and TRBJ2-1; either TRBD1 or TRBD2 may supply D (5 bases each). Germline values: CDR1 SEHNR, CDR2 FQNEAQ (reference sequence). This CDR3 is built from 16 residues. The germline V and J ends were trimmed by 5 bases and 3 bases, with 17 bases remaining between them. The CDR3 coding sequence is TGTGCCAGCAGCCCAATGGGGGATTGGAGCTACAATGAGCAGTTCTTC. This codes for CASSPMGDWSYNEQFF. Full variable domain (rest looked up from reference TRBV7-9 and TRBJ2-1): DTGVSQNPRHKITKRGQNVTFRCDPISEHNRLYWYRQTLGQGPEFLTYFQNEAQLEKSRLLSDRFSAERPKGSFSTLEIQRTEQGDSAMYLCASSPMGDWSYNEQFFGPGTRLTVL.

The chain joins TRBV9 to TRBJ2-1, with D maybe TRBD2 (7 bases). Per the germline V gene, CDR1 is SGDLS and CDR2 is YYNGEE. This CDR3 has 16 amino acids. V lost 2 bases to trimming and J lost 0 bases, with 12 bases between them. DNA for the CDR3: TGTGCCAGCAGCGTCCGCGGGGGCCACTCCTACAATGAGCAGTTCTTC. It is translated as CASSVRGGHSYNEQFF.

This chain uses TRBV27 with TRBJ2-2, with a weak D call TRBD1 (6 bases). The CDR3 length is 15 residues. In germline, CDR1 is MNHEY, CDR2 SMNVEV (reference sequence). Trimming stripped 11 bases from V and 6 bases from J, with 22 bases between. The CDR3 reads CASTPVQGLAGELFF. Here the CDR3 DNA reads TGTGCCTCAACCCCCGTCCAGGGGTTGGCCGGGGAGCTGTTTTTT.

The rearrangement uses TRBV20-1 and TRBJ2-7, with unresolved D. There are 12 residues in the CDR3. V gave up 3 bases and J gave up 7 bases, with 13 bases separating them. Germline CDR1 is DFQATT and CDR2 is SNEGSKA (reference sequence). CDR3 nucleotide sequence: TGCAGTGCTAGCCGGCGTTTGGGAGAGCAGTACTTC. This gives the protein CSASRRLGEQYF.

The rearrangement links TRBV7-7 to TRBJ2-5; perhaps TRBD2 as D (5 bases). With 4 bases removed from V and 9 bases from J, the gap between germline ends came to 12 bases. The CDR3 sequence is 12 residues long. Germline V lookup: CDR1 SSHAT, CDR2 FNYEAQ (reference sequence). DNA for the CDR3: TGTGCCAGCAGCTCCGACGCCGGGGCCCAGTACTTC. As protein: CASSSDAGAQYF.

V is TRBV29-1 and J is TRBJ1-1; D is unclear. Between the trimmed V and J ends, which lost 4 bases and 2 bases, there was a span of 8 bases. The CDR3 consists of 12 residues. Germline CDR1 is SQVTM and CDR2 is ANQGSEA. The CDR3: CSVGGINTEAFF. Written as DNA, the CDR3 is TGCAGCGTTGGAGGGATTAACACTGAAGCTTTCTTT. Full variable domain (remainder filled in from reference TRBV29-1 and TRBJ1-1): SAVISQKPSRDICQRGTSLTIQCQVDSQVTMMFWYRQQPGQSLTLIATANQGSEATYESGFVIDKFPISRPNLTFSTLTVSNMSPEDSSIYLCSVGGINTEAFFGQGTRLTVV.

The chain carries TRBV3-1 and TRBJ2-6; weak D call: TRBD2 (5 bases). V was cut by 2 bases and J by 0 bases, with 11 bases left in between. The CDR3 is made up of 17 amino acids. The germline CDR1 and CDR2 sequences are LGHDT and YNNKEL (reference sequence). This CDR3 is CASSQSAGRSGANVLTF. The CDR3 DNA follows: TGTGCCAGCAGCCAATCGGCGGGCCGCTCTGGGGCCAACGTCCTGACTTTC.

The chain couples TRBV29-1 to TRBJ2-1, with 9 bases fitting TRBD2. Per germline, CDR1 SQVTM and CDR2 ANQGSEA. With V trimmed by 4 bases and J by 2 bases, 9 bases remained unmatched. The CDR3 is 16 residues long. The CDR3 DNA reads as TGCAGCGTTGCGGGCCTCGCGGGAGGGCCCTACAATGAGCAGTTCTTC. Its translation: CSVAGLAGGPYNEQFF.

The genes are TRBV7-9 and TRBJ1-1; D not certain. Germline CDR1 is SEHNR and CDR2 is FQNEAQ (reference sequence). V was pared by 1 base and J by 5 bases, with 8 bases between. The CDR3 sequence is 13 residues long. CDR3 region: CASSLGAGTEAFF. CDR3 DNA sequence: TGTGCCAGCAGCTTAGGAGCCGGGACTGAAGCTTTCTTT.

This chain links TRBV7-2 with TRBJ1-2; D possibly corresponds to TRBD1 (6 bases). V lost 1 base to trimming and J lost 4 bases, with 10 bases between them. The CDR3 covers 14 residues. The germline V gene has CDR1 SGHTA and CDR2 FQGNSA. As DNA, the CDR3 is TGTGCCAGCAGCTTAGATGGACAGTTCTATGGCTACACCTTC. Its translation is CASSLDGQFYGYTF.

The chain is built from TRBV5-1 and TRBJ2-7; 11 nucleotides line up with TRBD1. Germline V gives CDR1 SGHRS, CDR2 YFSETQ. The J segment lost 3 bases and the V segment lost 4 bases, leaving 6 bases of the junction unmatched. This CDR3 is 15 amino acids long. In nucleotides, the CDR3 is TGCGCCAGCAGCGAGACCGGGACAGGGGGCTACGAGCAGTACTTC. It encodes CASSETGTGGYEQYF.

The chain is built from TRBV9 and TRBJ2-3, with TRBD2 matching 9 bases. V was pared by 2 bases and J by 9 bases, with 7 bases of the junction left unmatched. CDR3 size: 14 residues. Germline CDR1 is SGDLS and CDR2 is YYNGEE. DNA of the CDR3: TGTGCCAGCAGCGTCTCCGGGACTAGCCAAACGCAGTATTTT. It yields the protein CASSVSGTSQTQYF.

The count of this clonotype is one. Here the CDR3 reads CASSQASWETQYF. The CDR3 coding sequence is TGTGCCAGCAGCCAAGCATCGTGGGAGACCCAGTACTTC. This sequence joins TRBV3-1 and TRBJ2-5; D is uncertain. The CDR3 has 13 residues. Looked up from germline, CDR1 is LGHDT and CDR2 is YNNKEL (reference sequence). Trimming removed 1 base at V and 5 bases at J, with 8 bases between.

The rearrangement links TRBV2 to TRBJ1-1; D is unclear. The CDR3 runs to 15 residues. V was pared by 5 bases and J by 5 bases, with 18 bases between. Germline assignment: CDR1 SNHLY and CDR2 FYNNEI. The CDR3: CASSREHLHSTEAFF. The CDR3 nucleotides are TGTGCCAGCAGTCGGGAACATCTACACTCGACTGAAGCTTTCTTT.

The J gene is TRBJ1-1, the V gene TRBV6-2 or TRBV6-3, with 9 bases lining up with TRBD1. Per germline, CDR1 MNHEY and CDR2 SVGEGT. The CDR3 extends over 14 amino acids. The V and J ends lost 7 bases and 0 bases, in that order; junction bases with no gene match: 3. In nucleotides, the CDR3 is TGTGCCAGCACCTGGACAGGGGTGAACACTGAAGCTTTCTTT. This encodes CASTWTGVNTEAFF.

In this sample, this clonotype turned up once. The gene calls are TRBV20-1 and TRBJ1-5; TRBD1 matches 7 bases. Germline-derived CDR1 and CDR2 are DFQATT and SNEGSKA (reference sequence). V gave up 7 bases and J gave up 0 bases; unmatched junction bases: 6. The CDR3 is 14 amino acids. This CDR3 reads CSVGTVNSNQPQHF. In nucleotides, the CDR3 is TGCAGTGTGGGGACAGTGAATAGCAATCAGCCCCAGCATTTT.